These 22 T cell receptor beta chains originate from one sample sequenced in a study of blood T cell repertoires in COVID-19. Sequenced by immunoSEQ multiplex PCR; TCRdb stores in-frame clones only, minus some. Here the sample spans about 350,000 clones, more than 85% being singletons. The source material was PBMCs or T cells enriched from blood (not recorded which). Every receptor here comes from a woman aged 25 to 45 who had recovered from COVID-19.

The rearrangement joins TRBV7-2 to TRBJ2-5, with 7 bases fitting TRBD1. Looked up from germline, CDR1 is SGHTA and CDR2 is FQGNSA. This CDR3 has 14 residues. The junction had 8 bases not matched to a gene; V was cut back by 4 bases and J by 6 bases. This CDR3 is CASSSDRVVKTQYF. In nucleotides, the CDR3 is TGTGCCAGCAGCTCTGACAGGGTAGTAAAGACCCAGTACTTC.

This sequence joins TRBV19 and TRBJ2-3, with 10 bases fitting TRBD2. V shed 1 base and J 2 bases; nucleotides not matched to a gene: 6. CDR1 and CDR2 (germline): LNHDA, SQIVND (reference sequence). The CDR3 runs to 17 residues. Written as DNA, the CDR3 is TGTGCCAGTAGTATAGCCAGAAGCGGGGGGGCCACAGATACGCAGTATTTT. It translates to CASSIARSGGATDTQYF.

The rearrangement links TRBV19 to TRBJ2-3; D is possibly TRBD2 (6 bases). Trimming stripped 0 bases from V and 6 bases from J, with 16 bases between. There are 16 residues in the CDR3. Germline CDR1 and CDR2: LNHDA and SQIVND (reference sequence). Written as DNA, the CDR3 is TGTGCCAGTAGTATAGAGGGTGTTGGGGGGTTGGATACGCAGTATTTT. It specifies CASSIEGVGGLDTQYF.

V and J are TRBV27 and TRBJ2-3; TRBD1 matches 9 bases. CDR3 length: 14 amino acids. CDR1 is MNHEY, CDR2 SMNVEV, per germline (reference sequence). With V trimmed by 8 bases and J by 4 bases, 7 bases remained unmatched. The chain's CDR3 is CASGEGQGPDTQYF. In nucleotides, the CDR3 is TGTGCCAGCGGGGAGGGACAGGGCCCAGATACGCAGTATTTT.

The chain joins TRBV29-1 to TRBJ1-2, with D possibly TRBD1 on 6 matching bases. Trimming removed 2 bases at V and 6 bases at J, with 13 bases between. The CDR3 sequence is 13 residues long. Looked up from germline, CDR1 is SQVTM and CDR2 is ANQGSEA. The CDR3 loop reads CSVEWSGADGYTF. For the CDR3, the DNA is TGCAGCGTTGAATGGTCAGGGGCGGATGGCTACACCTTC.

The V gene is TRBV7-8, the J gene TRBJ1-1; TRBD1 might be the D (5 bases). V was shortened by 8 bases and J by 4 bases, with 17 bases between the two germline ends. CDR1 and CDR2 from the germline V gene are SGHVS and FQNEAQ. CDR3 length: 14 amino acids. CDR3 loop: CASRQGMRSTEAFF. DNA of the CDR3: TGTGCCAGCCGGCAGGGTATGAGGAGCACTGAAGCTTTCTTT.

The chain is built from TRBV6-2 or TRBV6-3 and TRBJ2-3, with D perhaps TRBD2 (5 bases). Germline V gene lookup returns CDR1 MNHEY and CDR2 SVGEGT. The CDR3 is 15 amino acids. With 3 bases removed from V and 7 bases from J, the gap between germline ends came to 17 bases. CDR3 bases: TGTGCCAGCAGTTATGGCGGGTGGAAAACATATACGCAGTATTTT. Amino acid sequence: CASSYGGWKTYTQYF.

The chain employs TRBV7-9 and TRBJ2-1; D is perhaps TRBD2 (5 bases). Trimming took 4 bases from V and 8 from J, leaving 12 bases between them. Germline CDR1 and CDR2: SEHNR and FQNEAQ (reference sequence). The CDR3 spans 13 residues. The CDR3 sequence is CASSSPTEDEQFF. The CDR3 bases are TGTGCCAGCAGCTCCCCAACGGAGGATGAGCAGTTCTTC.

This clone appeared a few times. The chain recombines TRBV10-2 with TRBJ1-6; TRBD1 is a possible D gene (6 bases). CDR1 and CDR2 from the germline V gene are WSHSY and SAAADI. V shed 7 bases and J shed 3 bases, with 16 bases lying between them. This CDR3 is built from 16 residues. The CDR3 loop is CASKRTAVCYNSPLHF. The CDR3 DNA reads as TGCGCCAGCAAAAGGACAGCCGTCTGCTATAATTCACCCCTCCACTTT.

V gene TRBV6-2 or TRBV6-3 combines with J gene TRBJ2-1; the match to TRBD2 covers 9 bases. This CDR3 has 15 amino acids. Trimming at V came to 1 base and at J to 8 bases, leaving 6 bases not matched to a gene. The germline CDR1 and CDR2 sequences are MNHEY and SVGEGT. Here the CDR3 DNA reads TGTGCCAGCAGTTACTGGGGCGGGGGGGCAGATGAGCAGTTCTTC. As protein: CASSYWGGGADEQFF.

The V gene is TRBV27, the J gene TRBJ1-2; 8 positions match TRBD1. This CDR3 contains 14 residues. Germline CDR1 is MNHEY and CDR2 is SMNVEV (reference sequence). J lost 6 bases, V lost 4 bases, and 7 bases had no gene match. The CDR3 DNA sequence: TGTGCCAGCAGTTCGCCGAACAGGGGGAATGGCTACACCTTC. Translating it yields CASSSPNRGNGYTF.

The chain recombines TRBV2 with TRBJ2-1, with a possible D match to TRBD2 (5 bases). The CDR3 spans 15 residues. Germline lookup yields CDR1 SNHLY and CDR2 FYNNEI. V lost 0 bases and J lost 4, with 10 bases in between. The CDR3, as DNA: TGTGCCAGCAGTGAAGCGAGGGCAAGTTACAATGAGCAGTTCTTC. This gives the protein CASSEARASYNEQFF. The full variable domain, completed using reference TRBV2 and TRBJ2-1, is EPEVTQTPSHQVTQMGQEVILRCVPISNHLYFYWYRQILGQKVEFLVSFYNNEISEKSEIFDDQFSVERPDGSNFTLKIRSTKLEDSAMYFCASSEARASYNEQFFGPGTRLTVL.

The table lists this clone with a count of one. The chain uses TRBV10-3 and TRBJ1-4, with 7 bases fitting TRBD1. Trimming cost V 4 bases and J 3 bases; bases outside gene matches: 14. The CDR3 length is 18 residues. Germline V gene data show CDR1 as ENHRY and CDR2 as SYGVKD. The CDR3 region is CAISANQGGAGSNEKLFF. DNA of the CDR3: TGTGCCATCAGTGCAAACCAAGGGGGCGCGGGATCTAATGAAAAACTGTTTTTT.

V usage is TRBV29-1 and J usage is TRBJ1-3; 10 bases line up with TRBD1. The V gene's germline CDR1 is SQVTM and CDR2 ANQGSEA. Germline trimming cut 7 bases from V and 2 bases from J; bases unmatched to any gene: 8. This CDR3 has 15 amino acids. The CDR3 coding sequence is TGCAGCGCCTCCCCGGGACAGGGGCCTGGAAACACCATATATTTT. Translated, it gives CSASPGQGPGNTIYF.

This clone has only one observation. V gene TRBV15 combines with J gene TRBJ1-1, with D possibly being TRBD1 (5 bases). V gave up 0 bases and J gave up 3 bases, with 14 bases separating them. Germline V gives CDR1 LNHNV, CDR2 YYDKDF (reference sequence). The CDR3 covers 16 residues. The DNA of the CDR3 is TGTGCCACCAGCAGAGAGAAGACCGAAGGGGACACTGAAGCTTTCTTT. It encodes CATSREKTEGDTEAFF.

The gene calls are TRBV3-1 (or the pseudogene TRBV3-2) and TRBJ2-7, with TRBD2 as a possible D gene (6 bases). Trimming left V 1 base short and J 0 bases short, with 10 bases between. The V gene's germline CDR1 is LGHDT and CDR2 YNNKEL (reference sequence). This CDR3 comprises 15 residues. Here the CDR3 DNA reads TGTGCCAGCAGCCAAGCGGGGAGGCGCTCCTACGAGCAGTACTTC. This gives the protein CASSQAGRRSYEQYF.

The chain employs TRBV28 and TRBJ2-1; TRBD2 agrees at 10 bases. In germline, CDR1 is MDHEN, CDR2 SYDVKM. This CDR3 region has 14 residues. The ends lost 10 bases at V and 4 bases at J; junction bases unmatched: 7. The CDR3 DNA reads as TGTGCCATTAAAACTAGCGGGGATTACAATGAGCAGTTCTTC. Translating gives CAIKTSGDYNEQFF.

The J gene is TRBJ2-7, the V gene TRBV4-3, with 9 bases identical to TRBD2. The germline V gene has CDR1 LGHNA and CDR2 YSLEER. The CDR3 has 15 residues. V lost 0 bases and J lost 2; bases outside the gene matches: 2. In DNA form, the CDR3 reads TGCGCCAGCAGCCAAGACCTAGCGGGAACCTACGAGCAGTACTTC. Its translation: CASSQDLAGTYEQYF.

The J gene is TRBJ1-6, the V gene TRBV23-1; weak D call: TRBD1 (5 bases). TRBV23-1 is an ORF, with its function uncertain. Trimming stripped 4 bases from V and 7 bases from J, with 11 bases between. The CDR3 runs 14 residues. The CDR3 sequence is CASSRWQGNSPLHF. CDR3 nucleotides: TGCGCCAGCAGTCGATGGCAGGGAAATTCACCCCTCCACTTT.

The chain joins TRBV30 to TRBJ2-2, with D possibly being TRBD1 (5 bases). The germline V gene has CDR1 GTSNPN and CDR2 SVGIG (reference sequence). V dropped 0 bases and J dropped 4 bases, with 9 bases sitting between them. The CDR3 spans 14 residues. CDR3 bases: TGTGCCTGGAGTGTACAGGTGACCACCGGGGAGCTGTTTTTT. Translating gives CAWSVQVTTGELFF.

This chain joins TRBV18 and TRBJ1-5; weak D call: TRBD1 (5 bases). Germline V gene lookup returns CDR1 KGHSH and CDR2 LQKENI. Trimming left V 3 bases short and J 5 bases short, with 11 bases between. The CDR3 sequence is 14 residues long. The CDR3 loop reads CASSPQGSDQPQHF. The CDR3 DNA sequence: TGTGCCAGCTCACCGCAGGGTTCGGATCAGCCCCAGCATTTT.

CDR3 DNA: TGTGCCAGCAGCTTTGGGGGGGCGGATGAAGCTTTCTTT. It specifies CASSFGGADEAFF. The chain employs TRBV5-5 and TRBJ1-1; D might be TRBD1 (6 bases). The CDR3 spans 13 residues. Germline values: CDR1 SGHKS, CDR2 YYEKEE (reference sequence). The V end was cut by 2 bases, the J end by 7 bases, with 12 bases between.